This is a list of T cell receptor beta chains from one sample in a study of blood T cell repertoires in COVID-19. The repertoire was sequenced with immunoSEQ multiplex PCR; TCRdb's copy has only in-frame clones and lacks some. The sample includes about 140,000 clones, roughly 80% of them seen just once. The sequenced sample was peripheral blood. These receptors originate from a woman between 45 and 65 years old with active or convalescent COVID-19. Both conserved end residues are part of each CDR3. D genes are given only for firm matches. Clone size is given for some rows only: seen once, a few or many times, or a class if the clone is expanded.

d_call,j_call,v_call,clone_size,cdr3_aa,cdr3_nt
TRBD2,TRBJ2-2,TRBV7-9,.,CASSSPAGGGDTGELFF,TGTGCCAGCAGCTCCCCCGCGGGCGGGGGGGACACCGGGGAGCTGTTTTTT
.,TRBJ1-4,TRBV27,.,CASSLSSMSVGKLFF,TGTGCCAGCAGTTTATCCTCTATGAGCGTGGGAAAACTGTTTTTT
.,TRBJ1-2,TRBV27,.,CASSLHRGEGYGYTF,TGTGCCAGCAGCCTACACCGGGGGGAGGGTTATGGCTACACCTTC
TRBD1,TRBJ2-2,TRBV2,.,CASKRQGANTGELFF,TGTGCCAGCAAACGACAGGGGGCGAACACCGGGGAGCTGTTTTTT
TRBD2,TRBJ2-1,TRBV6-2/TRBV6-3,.,CASSPWTSGRPNEQFF,TGTGCCAGCAGCCCCTGGACTAGCGGGAGGCCCAATGAGCAGTTCTTC
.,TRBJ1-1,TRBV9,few,CASSVAGDTEAFF,TGTGCCAGCAGCGTGGCGGGGGACACTGAAGCTTTCTTT
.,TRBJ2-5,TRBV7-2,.,CASSSLSIQETQYF,TGTGCCAGCAGCTCGCTTAGCATCCAAGAGACCCAGTACTTC
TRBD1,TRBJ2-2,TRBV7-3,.,CASSLPGQGTGELFF,TGTGCCAGCAGCTTACCGGGACAGGGAACCGGGGAGCTGTTTTTT
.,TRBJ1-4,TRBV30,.,CAWSATLRGEKLFF,TGTGCCTGGAGTGCGACCCTAAGGGGTGAAAAACTGTTTTTT
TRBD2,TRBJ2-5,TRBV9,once,CASSVTSGPQETQYF,TGTGCCAGCAGCGTAACTAGCGGGCCCCAAGAGACCCAGTACTTC
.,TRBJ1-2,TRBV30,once,CAWSAGSGYTF,TGTGCCTGGAGTGCCGGGAGTGGCTACACCTTC
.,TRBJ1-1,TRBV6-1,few,CASSELAGKNTEAFF,TGTGCCAGCAGTGAACTAGCCGGGAAGAACACTGAAGCTTTCTTT
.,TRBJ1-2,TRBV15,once,CATSRGGRDGYTF,TGTGCCACCAGCAGAGGAGGCAGGGATGGCTACACCTTC
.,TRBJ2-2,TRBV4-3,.,CASSQERVSGELFF,TGCGCCAGCAGCCAAGAGAGGGTCTCCGGGGAGCTGTTTTTT